The rows below give T cell receptor beta chains drawn from one sample of a study of blood T cell repertoires in COVID-19. Assay used: immunoSEQ multiplex PCR; TCRdb lists only in-frame clones, some missing. The sample has over 65,000 clones; about 93% are singletons. The sample taken for sequencing was peripheral blood. Source of these receptors: a human donor in a cohort sampled during active COVID-19. CDR3s include the opening cysteine and the closing phenylalanine or tryptophan. D genes are given only for firm matches. Size tells how often a clone was seen (once, few, many) or the class of an expanded clone, and some rows leave it out.

d_gene	v_gene	j_gene	abundance	CDR3nt	CDR3aa
TRBD1	TRBV9	TRBJ2-7	NA	TGTGCCAGCAGCCCTAGGACAGGGGTTGAAATGGGCGAGCAGTACTTC	CASSPRTGVEMGEQYF
NA	TRBV10-3	TRBJ1-5	NA	TGTGCCATCAGTGACCACGTGGGGAGAGAACAGCCCCAGCATTTT	CAISDHVGREQPQHF
NA	TRBV10-1	TRBJ1-2	few	TGCGCCAGCAGTGACGCCACCGGCTATGGCTACACCTTC	CASSDATGYGYTF
NA	TRBV18	TRBJ2-2	NA	TGTGCCAGCTCACCACCGTCAGGGACCGGGGAGCTGTTTTTT	CASSPPSGTGELFF
NA	TRBV27	TRBJ2-7	NA	TGTGCCAGCAGTTTACACGGGGACAAGCAGTACTTC	CASSLHGDKQYF
NA	TRBV5-1	TRBJ1-4	NA	TGCGCCAGCAGCAAAGGGACTGCAACTAATGAAAAACTGTTTTTT	CASSKGTATNEKLFF
TRBD2	TRBV3-1/TRBV3-2	TRBJ2-7	NA	TGTGCCAGCAGCCAGCCGGGACTAGCGGGATACGAGCAGTACTTC	CASSQPGLAGYEQYF
NA	TRBV27	TRBJ1-2	NA	TGTGCCAGCAGTTCATCAGGGGCTAGTGACTATGGCTACACCTTC	CASSSSGASDYGYTF
TRBD1	TRBV19	TRBJ1-2	NA	TGTGCCAGTAGTATACCGGACAGGGGCGCTGGCTACACCTTC	CASSIPDRGAGYTF
TRBD2	TRBV5-6	TRBJ2-5	once	TGTGCCAGCAGCTTGGTACTAGCGGGGGTGGAGACCCAGTACTTC	CASSLVLAGVETQYF
TRBD1	TRBV27	TRBJ2-3	NA	TGTGCCAGCAGTGAGCTCGGACAGGGGGTAGTGAATACGCAGTATTTT	CASSELGQGVVNTQYF
TRBD1	TRBV7-2	TRBJ1-2	NA	TGTGCCAGCAGCCCCTGGACAGGCGGCTACACCTTC	CASSPWTGGYTF
NA	TRBV29-1	TRBJ2-5	NA	TGCAGCGTTGAGGAAGGGAGGGAGACCCAGTACTTC	CSVEEGRETQYF
NA	TRBV6-6	TRBJ1-6	NA	TGTGCCAGCGACTCTTGGAGCGGCCCACCCCTCCACTTT	CASDSWSGPPLHF
TRBD1	TRBV29-1	TRBJ1-1	few	TGCAGCGTTGGGACAGGGAGTTGGGCTGAAGCTTTCTTT	CSVGTGSWAEAFF
TRBD1	TRBV19	TRBJ1-4	NA	TGTGCCAGTAGTTCCCGACAGGGAGCTAATGAAAAACTGTTTTTT	CASSSRQGANEKLFF
TRBD2	TRBV25-1	TRBJ2-1	NA	TGTGCCAGCAGTGAATGGTCTAGCGGGGCCTACAATGAGCAGTTCTTC	CASSEWSSGAYNEQFF
NA	TRBV6-6	TRBJ1-4	NA	TGTGCCAGCAGTCCGACAGGCCTATACTATGAAAAACTGTTTTTT	CASSPTGLYYEKLFF
TRBD1	TRBV3-1/TRBV3-2	TRBJ2-1	NA	TGTGCCAGCAGCCAATATACAGGGGGCAATGAGCAGTTCTTC	CASSQYTGGNEQFF
NA	TRBV7-2	TRBJ1-3	NA	TGTGCCAGCAGCTTGAAGCCGGGGGGCTCCGGAAACACCATATATTTT	CASSLKPGGSGNTIYF
TRBD2	TRBV4-3	TRBJ2-3	NA	TGCGCCAGCAGCCAAGAAGCTAGCGGGGGAGATACGCAGTATTTT	CASSQEASGGDTQYF
TRBD1	TRBV15	TRBJ2-1	once	TGTGCCACCAGCATCTTTGGGGGACAGGGCGAGCAGTTCTTC	CATSIFGGQGEQFF
TRBD1	TRBV18	TRBJ1-2	NA	TGTGCCAGCTCACCGTCTAACACAGGGGGCGCAAATAGTGGCTACACCTTC	CASSPSNTGGANSGYTF
NA	TRBV29-1	TRBJ1-2	NA	TGCAGCGTTGACCGGGATCCTCTTTATGGCTACACCTTC	CSVDRDPLYGYTF
TRBD2	TRBV5-4	TRBJ2-3	NA	TGTGCCAGCAGCTTGGCAGTACTAGCGGGGGGTACGCAGTATTTT	CASSLAVLAGGTQYF
TRBD2	TRBV2	TRBJ2-3	NA	TGTGCCAGCAGTGTGGGCGGGGGGGCTGATACGCAGTATTTT	CASSVGGGADTQYF
NA	TRBV3-1/TRBV3-2	TRBJ1-6	NA	TGTGCCAGCGGACTCAGGGGTAGCACCTATAATTCACCCCTCCACTTT	CASGLRGSTYNSPLHF
NA	TRBV29-1	TRBJ1-2	NA	TGCAGCGTTTTAGGGGGGGGTGAACTCGGTGGCTACACCTTC	CSVLGGGELGGYTF
NA	TRBV7-8	TRBJ1-2	few	TGTGCCAGCAGCTTAGGGCCTAACTATGGCTACACCTTC	CASSLGPNYGYTF
NA	TRBV27	TRBJ2-2	NA	TGTGCCAGCAAACGTACAGATCAAACCGGGGAGCTGTTTTTT	CASKRTDQTGELFF
NA	TRBV7-2	TRBJ1-1	NA	TGTGCCAGCAGCTTAGGGGGGGGGACTGAAGCTTTCTTT	CASSLGGGTEAFF
TRBD1	TRBV11-2	TRBJ2-2	NA	TGTGCCAGCAGCTTAGCTAGGACAGGGTTCACCGGGGAGCTGTTTTTT	CASSLARTGFTGELFF
TRBD1	TRBV18	TRBJ1-1	NA	TGTGCCAGCTCACCAATTCCCCCGCGACAGGGAAACACTGAAGCTTTCTTT	CASSPIPPRQGNTEAFF
NA	TRBV3-1/TRBV3-2	TRBJ1-6	NA	TGTGCCAGCAGCCAATCTCTAGCCCAAAATTCACCCCTCCACTTT	CASSQSLAQNSPLHF
NA	TRBV27	TRBJ2-7	NA	TGTGCCAGCAGTCCGCGTTCCTCCTACGAGCAGTACTTC	CASSPRSSYEQYF
TRBD1	TRBV27	TRBJ1-1	NA	TGTGCCAGCAGTTTCCGGGACAGGGGCACTGAAGCTTTCTTT	CASSFRDRGTEAFF
NA	TRBV28	TRBJ1-5	NA	TGTGCCAGCAGTTTAACATTGGGCGATGATCAGCCCCAGCATTTT	CASSLTLGDDQPQHF